Sequencing of this T cell receptor (beta chain) was carried out in a study of immune heterogeneity within non-small cell lung tumors (dated by TCRdb to 2017 to 2018). Concerning the study at large: Histology comprised a handful of squamous cell carcinomas, some ten non-squamous carcinomas and 1 tumor not otherwise specified. Whole-exome sequencing, RNA-seq and TCR beta repertoire sequencing were combined for multiple spatially distinct regions from each NSCLC tumor so that intratumoral immune heterogeneity could be examined. Transcriptome data were available for just approximately 45 loci from about a dozen patients, whereas TCR repertoire analysis spanned around 57 tumor loci from approximately 15 patients. Neoantigen binding to each patient's HLA alleles was predicted with netMHCpan-3.0 for mutant peptides of 8 to 11 amino acids. The full study reports these points: High-frequency TCR beta clonotypes were found to be largely distinct between individual patients. A statistically significant but moderate positive correlation (R approximately 0.35) was observed between local T-cell repertoire clonality and local tumor mutational burden. Within a patient, identical dominant CDR3B clonotypes were found to recur across loci, yet unique high-frequency clones were also harbored in different tumor locations.

From the germline V gene (reference sequence), CDR1 is GTSNPN and CDR2 is SVGIG. Its CDR3 holds 14 amino acids, cysteine through phenylalanine. Only CDR3 DNA remains: 42 bases, in frame from the first base. Trimmed from V: 0 bases; trimmed from J: 7 bases; junction bases lacking a gene match: 5. Genomic DNA was extracted from bulk tumor tissue and used as the TCR template, and approximately 600 ng gDNA was amplified per sample. Multiple biopsies per primary tumor were taken during surgery, spaced as far apart as possible within the tumor mass. Patients in the study cohort, which was described as untreated, were newly diagnosed NSCLC cases going through curative surgery. The donors were fewer than 17 patients with newly diagnosed non-small cell lung cancer who were having surgery with curative intent. A couple of independent pathologists reviewed the resected tumor masses. Sequencing was performed only on DNA and RNA samples of high quality.

Of note for this clonotype: Its antigen specificity is not known. Per-base quality was not reported, and no clone a single base away is much larger than it.

The TCR beta CDR3 region was amplified with a multiplex PCR system whose first round of about 10 cycles used 32 V-gene forward primers and 13 J-gene reverse primers. The first PCR round was done with a QIAGEN Multiplex PCR Kit, and the primer sequences were filed in Chinese patent CN105087789A. A second PCR round added Illumina universal primers using the Phusion High-Fidelity PCR Kit. TCR libraries were paired-end sequenced at 151 bp read length on the Illumina HiSeq X Ten platform. The authors' pipeline ran thus. Cutadapt was used to discard reads without multiplex PCR primers, PEAR merged the read pairs, and MiXCR with default settings called the CDR3 regions. Repertoire diversity was assessed by Shannon entropy, and clonality was calculated as one minus the Shannon entropy divided by the ln of the count of productive unique sequences. A clonotype counted as a dominant or high-frequency T-cell clone when its frequency was 0.5% or higher. TCRdb itself trimmed the public reads at Q25 with fastp, ran MiXCR and retained productive beta chains. Each record represents a unique CDR3 protein, reported with the most common genes and DNA among its rows. TCRdb's processing, not the authors', yielded these V and J calls. The sample contains fewer than 15,000 distinct CDR3 sequences, around 21% of them found a single time. Together, the top ten hold 4.6% of the sample.

The rearrangement combines TRBV30 with TRBJ1-5; 8 bases in between match TRBD1. This receptor was identified in a man aged 55-75 years with non-small cell lung cancer. The sequencing sample was made of lung tumor tissue. CDR3 sequence: CAWSVPGGQQPQHF. The nucleotide sequence is given as TGTGCCTGGAGTGTACCAGGGGGCCAACAGCCCCAGCATTTT.